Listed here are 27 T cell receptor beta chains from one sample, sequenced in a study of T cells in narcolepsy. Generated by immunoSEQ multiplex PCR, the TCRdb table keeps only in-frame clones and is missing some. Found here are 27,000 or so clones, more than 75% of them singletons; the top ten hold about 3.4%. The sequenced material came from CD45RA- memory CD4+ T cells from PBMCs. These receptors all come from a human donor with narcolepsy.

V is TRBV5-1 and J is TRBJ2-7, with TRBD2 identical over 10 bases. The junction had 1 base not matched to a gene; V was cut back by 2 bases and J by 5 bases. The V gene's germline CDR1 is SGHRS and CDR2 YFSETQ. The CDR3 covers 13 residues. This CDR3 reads CASSLTSGDEQYF. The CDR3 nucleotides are TGCGCCAGCAGCTTAACTAGCGGGGACGAGCAGTACTTC.

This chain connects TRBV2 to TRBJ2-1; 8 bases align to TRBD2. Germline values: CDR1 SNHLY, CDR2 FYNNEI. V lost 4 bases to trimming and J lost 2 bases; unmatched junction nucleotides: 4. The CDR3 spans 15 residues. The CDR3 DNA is TGTGCCAGCAGTGGGAGCGGGGGCCCCTACAATGAGCAGTTCTTC. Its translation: CASSGSGGPYNEQFF.

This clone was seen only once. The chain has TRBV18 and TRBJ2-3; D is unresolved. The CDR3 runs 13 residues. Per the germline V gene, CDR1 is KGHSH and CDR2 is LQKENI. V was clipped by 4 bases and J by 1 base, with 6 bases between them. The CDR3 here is CASSLLRTDTQYF. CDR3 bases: TGTGCCAGCTCACTCCTTCGCACAGATACGCAGTATTTT.

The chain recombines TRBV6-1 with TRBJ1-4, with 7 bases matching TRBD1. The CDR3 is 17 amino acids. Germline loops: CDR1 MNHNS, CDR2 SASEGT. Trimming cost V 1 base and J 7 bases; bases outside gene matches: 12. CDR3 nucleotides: TGTGCCAGCAGTGAAGAGGGGGTAAGGACAGGTGGTGAAAAACTGTTTTTT. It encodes CASSEEGVRTGGEKLFF.

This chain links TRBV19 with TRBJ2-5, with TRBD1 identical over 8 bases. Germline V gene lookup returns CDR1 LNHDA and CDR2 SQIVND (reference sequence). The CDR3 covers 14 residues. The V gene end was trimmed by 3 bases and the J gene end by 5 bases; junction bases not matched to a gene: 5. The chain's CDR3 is CASSMGTGWETQYF. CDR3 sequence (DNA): TGTGCCAGTAGTATGGGGACAGGCTGGGAGACCCAGTACTTC.

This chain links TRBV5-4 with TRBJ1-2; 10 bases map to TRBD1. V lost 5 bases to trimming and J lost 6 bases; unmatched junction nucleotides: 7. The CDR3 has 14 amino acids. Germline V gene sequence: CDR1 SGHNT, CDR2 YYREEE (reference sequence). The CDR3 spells CASSFLTGGDGYTF. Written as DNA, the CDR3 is TGTGCCAGCAGTTTTTTGACAGGGGGCGATGGCTACACCTTC.

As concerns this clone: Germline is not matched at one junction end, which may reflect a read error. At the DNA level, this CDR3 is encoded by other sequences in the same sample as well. The DNA for the CDR3 is TGTGCCAGCAGCTTAGGACAGGGAACCAAAAACATTCAGTACTTT. It yields the protein CASSLGQGTKNIQYF. The chain has TRBV11-3 and TRBJ2-4; 7 positions match TRBD1. The CDR3 covers 15 residues. The germline V gene has CDR1 SGHNT and CDR2 YENEEA.

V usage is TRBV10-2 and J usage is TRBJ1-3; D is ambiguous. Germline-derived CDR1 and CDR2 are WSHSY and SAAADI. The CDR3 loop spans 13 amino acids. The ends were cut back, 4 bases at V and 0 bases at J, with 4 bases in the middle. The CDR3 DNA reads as TGCGCCAGCAGTGCAGACTCTGGAAACACCATATATTTT. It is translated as CASSADSGNTIYF.

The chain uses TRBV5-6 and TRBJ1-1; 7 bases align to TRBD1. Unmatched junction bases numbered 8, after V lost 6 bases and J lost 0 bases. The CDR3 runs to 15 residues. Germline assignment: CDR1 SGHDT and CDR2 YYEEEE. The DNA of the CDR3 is TGTGCCAGCATCATTCTGGGACAGTTGAACACTGAAGCTTTCTTT. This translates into CASIILGQLNTEAFF.

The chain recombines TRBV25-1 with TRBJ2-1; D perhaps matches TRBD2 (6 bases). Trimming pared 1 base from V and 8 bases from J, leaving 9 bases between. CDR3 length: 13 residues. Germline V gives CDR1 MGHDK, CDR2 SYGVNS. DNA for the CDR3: TGTGCCAGCAGTGAATTTGGAGGGCATGAGCAGTTCTTC. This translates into CASSEFGGHEQFF.

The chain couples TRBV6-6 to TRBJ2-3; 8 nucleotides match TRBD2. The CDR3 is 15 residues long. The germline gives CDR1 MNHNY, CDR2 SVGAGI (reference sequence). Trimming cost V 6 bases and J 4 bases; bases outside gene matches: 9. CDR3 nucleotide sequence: TGTGCCAGCAGCCGCCGTAGCGGGGAGTCAGATACGCAGTATTTT. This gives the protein CASSRRSGESDTQYF.

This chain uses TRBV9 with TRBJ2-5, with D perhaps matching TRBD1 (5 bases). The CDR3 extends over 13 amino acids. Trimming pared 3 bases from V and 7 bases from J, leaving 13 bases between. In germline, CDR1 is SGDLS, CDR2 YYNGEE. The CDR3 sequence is CASSEGLQGTQYF. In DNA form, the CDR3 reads TGTGCCAGCAGCGAGGGCCTGCAGGGGACCCAGTACTTC.

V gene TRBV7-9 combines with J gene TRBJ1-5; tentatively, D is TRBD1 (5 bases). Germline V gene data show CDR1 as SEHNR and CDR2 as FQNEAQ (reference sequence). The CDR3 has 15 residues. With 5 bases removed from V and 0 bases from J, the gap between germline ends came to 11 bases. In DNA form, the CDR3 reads TGTGCCAGCAGCCCCGGACATAATAGCAATCAGCCCCAGCATTTT. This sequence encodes CASSPGHNSNQPQHF.

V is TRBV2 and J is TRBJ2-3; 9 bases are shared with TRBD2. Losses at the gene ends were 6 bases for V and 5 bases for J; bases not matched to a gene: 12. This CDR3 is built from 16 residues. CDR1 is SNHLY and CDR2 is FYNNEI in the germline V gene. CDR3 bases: TGTGCCAGCAGCCCCCTCAGCGGGGGGCTGGGAGATACGCAGTATTTT. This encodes CASSPLSGGLGDTQYF.

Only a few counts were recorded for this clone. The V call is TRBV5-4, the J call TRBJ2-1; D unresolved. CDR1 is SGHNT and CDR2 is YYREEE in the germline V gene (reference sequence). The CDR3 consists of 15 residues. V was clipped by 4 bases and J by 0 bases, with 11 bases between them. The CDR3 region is CASSGRSSSYNEQFF. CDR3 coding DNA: TGTGCCAGCAGCGGCAGGTCTAGCTCCTACAATGAGCAGTTCTTC.

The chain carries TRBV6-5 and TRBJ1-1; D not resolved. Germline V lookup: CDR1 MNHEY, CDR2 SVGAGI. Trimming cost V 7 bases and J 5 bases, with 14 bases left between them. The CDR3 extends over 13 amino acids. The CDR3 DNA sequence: TGTGCCAGCAAAGGGAACACTTGGACTGAAGCTTTCTTT. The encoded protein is CASKGNTWTEAFF.

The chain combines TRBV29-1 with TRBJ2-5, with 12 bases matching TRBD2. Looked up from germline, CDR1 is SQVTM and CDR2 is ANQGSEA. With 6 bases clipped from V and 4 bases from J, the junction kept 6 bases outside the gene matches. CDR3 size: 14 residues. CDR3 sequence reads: CSVASGGARETQYF. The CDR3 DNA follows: TGCAGCGTCGCTAGCGGGGGGGCAAGAGAGACCCAGTACTTC.

CDR3 loop: CASSARDRGWRTQYF. In DNA, the CDR3 is TGTGCCAGCAGCGCCCGGGACAGGGGGTGGAGGACCCAGTACTTC. The chain recombines TRBV7-2 with TRBJ2-5; 11 bases map to TRBD1. Germline lookup yields CDR1 SGHTA and CDR2 FQGNSA. With V trimmed by 5 bases and J by 7 bases, 9 bases remained unmatched. This CDR3 has 15 amino acids.

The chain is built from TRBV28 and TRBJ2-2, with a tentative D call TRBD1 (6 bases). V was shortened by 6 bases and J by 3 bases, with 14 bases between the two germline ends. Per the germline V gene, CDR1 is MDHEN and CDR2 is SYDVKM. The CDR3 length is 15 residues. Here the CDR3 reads CASSLTGIDTGELFF. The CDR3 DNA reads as TGTGCCAGCAGCCTCACAGGGATTGACACCGGGGAGCTGTTTTTT. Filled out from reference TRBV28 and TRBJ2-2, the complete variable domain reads DVKVTQSSRYLVKRTGEKVFLECVQDMDHENMFWYRQDPGLGLRLIYFSYDVKMKEKGDIPEGYSVSREKKERFSLILESASTNQTSMYLCASSLTGIDTGELFFGEGSRLTVL.

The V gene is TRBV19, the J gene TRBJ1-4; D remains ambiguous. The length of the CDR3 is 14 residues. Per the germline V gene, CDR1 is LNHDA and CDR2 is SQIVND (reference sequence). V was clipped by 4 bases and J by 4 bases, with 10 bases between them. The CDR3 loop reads CASSRGWGNEKLFF. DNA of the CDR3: TGTGCCAGTAGTAGAGGGTGGGGTAATGAAAAACTGTTTTTT.

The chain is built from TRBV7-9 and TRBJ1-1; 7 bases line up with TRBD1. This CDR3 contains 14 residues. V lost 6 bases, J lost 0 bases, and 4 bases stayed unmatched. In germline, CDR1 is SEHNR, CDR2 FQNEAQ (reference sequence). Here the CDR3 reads CASRSDRVNTEAFF. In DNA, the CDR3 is TGTGCCAGCAGATCCGACAGGGTGAACACTGAAGCTTTCTTT.

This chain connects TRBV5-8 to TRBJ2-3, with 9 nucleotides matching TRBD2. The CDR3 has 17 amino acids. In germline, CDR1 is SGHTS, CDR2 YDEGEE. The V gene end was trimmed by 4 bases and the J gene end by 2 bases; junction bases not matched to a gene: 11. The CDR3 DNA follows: TGTGCCAGCAGCCCCCATGGGGCGGGGGGGACCACAGATACGCAGTATTTT. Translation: CASSPHGAGGTTDTQYF. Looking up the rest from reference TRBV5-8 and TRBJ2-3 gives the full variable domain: EAGVTQSPTHLIKTRGQQATLRCSPISGHTSVYWYQQALGLGLQFLLWYDEGEERNRGNFPPRFSGRQFPNYSSELNVNALELEDSALYLCASSPHGAGGTTDTQYFGPGTRLTVL.

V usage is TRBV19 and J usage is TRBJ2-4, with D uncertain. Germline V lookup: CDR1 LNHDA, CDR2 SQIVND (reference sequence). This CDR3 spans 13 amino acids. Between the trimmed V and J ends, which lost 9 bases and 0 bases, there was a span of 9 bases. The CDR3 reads CARTFLAKNIQYF. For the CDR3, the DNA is TGTGCCAGGACGTTTTTAGCCAAAAACATTCAGTACTTC.

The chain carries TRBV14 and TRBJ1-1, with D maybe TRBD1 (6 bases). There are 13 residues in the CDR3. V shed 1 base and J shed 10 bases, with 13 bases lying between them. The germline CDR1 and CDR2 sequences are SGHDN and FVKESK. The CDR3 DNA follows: TGTGCCAGCAGCCAAGGTTCCGGGGGCACAGCTTTCTTT. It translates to CASSQGSGGTAFF.

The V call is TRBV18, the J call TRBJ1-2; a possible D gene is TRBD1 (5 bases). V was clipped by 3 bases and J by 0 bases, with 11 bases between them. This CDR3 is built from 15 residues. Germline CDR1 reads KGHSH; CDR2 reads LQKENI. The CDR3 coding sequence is TGTGCCAGCTCACCTTCCCAAGGGGCTAACTATGGCTACACCTTC. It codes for CASSPSQGANYGYTF.

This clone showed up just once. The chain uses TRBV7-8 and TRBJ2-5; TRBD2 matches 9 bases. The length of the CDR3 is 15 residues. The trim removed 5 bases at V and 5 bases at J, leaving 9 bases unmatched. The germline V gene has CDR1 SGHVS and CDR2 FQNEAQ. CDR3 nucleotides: TGTGCCAGCAGCCCAAATAGCGGGGGCAAGGAGACCCAGTACTTC. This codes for CASSPNSGGKETQYF.

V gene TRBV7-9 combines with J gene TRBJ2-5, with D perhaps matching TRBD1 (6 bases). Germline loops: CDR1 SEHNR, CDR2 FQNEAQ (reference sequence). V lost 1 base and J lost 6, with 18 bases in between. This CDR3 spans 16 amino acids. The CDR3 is CASSLVAAQGGKTQYF. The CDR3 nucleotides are TGTGCCAGCAGCTTAGTTGCCGCACAGGGTGGAAAGACCCAGTACTTC. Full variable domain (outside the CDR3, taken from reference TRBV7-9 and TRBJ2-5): DTGVSQNPRHKITKRGQNVTFRCDPISEHNRLYWYRQTLGQGPEFLTYFQNEAQLEKSRLLSDRFSAERPKGSFSTLEIQRTEQGDSAMYLCASSLVAAQGGKTQYFGPGTRLLVL.